What follows are 24 T cell receptor beta chains derived from one specimen sequenced in a study of T cells in Graves' hyperthyroidism and ophthalmopathy. Regions amplified from RNA transcripts were the TCR beta CDR3 regions. First-round RT-PCR of the TCR CDR3 relied on the HTBI primer set. MiXCR was run by TCRdb on the multiplex PCR reads, yielding one entry per CDR3 protein. The sample records about 590,000 distinct CDR3 sequences, approximately 14% being singletons. The material sequenced was blood. These receptors all come from a woman aged 30 to 39 with Graves' hyperthyroidism.

This clonotype was observed many times. The V gene is TRBV7-2, the J gene TRBJ2-3; 11 positions match TRBD2. V lost 5 bases, J lost 6 bases, and 7 bases stayed unmatched. This CDR3 region has 15 residues. CDR1 and CDR2 from the germline V gene are SGHTA and FQGNSA. CDR3 nucleotides: TGTGCCAGCAGCCGTAGCGGGAGGGCCGGGGATACGCAGTATTTT. This sequence encodes CASSRSGRAGDTQYF.

The genes are TRBV7-6 and TRBJ2-1; D is perhaps TRBD1 (5 bases). The CDR3 length is 15 residues. Trimming left V 1 base short and J 2 bases short, with 9 bases between. Germline V gene lookup returns CDR1 SGHVS and CDR2 FNYEAQ. CDR3 residues: CASSLDGATYNEQFF. CDR3 DNA: TGTGCCAGCAGCTTAGATGGGGCCACCTACAATGAGCAGTTCTTC.

The sample holds many counts of this clonotype. The rearrangement joins TRBV11-2 to TRBJ2-1; 11 bases are shared with TRBD2. V lost 6 bases, J lost 2 bases, and 3 bases stayed unmatched. This CDR3 has 15 amino acids. Germline loops: CDR1 SGHAT, CDR2 FQNNGV. The CDR3 bases are TGTGCCAGCAGTTTTAGCGGGAGGGCCTACAATGAGCAGTTCTTC. Its protein is CASSFSGRAYNEQFF.

This clonotype has ten or more counts. The chain combines TRBV6-6 with TRBJ2-2; no definite D call. Germline CDR1 reads MNHNY; CDR2 reads SVGAGI (reference sequence). V gave up 2 bases and J gave up 3 bases, with 19 bases separating them. This CDR3 is built from 18 residues. This CDR3 is CASSYGGKTDGYTGELFF. In nucleotides, the CDR3 is TGTGCCAGCAGTTACGGCGGAAAAACGGACGGATACACCGGGGAGCTGTTTTTT.

This clonotype was detected a few times. V gene TRBV10-1 combines with J gene TRBJ2-2, with D perhaps matching TRBD2 (6 bases). Germline CDR1 and CDR2: WNHNN and SYGVQD (reference sequence). The CDR3 has 14 amino acids. The germline V and J ends were trimmed by 6 bases and 6 bases, with 14 bases remaining between them. The CDR3 nucleotides read TGCGCCAGCAGCACCTTCGGGAGCCCCGGGGAGCTGTTTTTT. Its translation is CASSTFGSPGELFF.

This clonotype was counted a few times. V usage is TRBV10-1 and J usage is TRBJ2-4; no definite D call. This CDR3 contains 15 residues. The V end was cut by 9 bases, the J end by 0 bases, with 15 bases between. Germline V gene data show CDR1 as WNHNN and CDR2 as SYGVQD (reference sequence). The CDR3 region is CARIQRRIAKNIQYF. The CDR3 DNA is TGCGCCAGGATACAACGCCGTATAGCCAAAAACATTCAGTACTTC.

About this clonotype itself: This clone may be a read error of a much larger clone one base away. The rearrangement uses TRBV12-3 or TRBV12-4 and TRBJ2-3; 10 bases are a match to TRBD2. This CDR3 is 17 amino acids long. The CDR3: CASSLRRLAGETDMQYF. The CDR3 DNA follows: TGTGCCAGCAGTTTAAGGCGGCTAGCGGGAGAAACAGATATGCAGTATTTT.

This clonotype has a count of ten or more. The chain couples TRBV18 to TRBJ2-5; 7 positions match TRBD1. Germline V CDR1 and CDR2: KGHSH, LQKENI. The CDR3 covers 13 residues. Losses at the gene ends were 4 bases for V and 4 bases for J; bases not matched to a gene: 3. CDR3 sequence: CASSRGQLETQYF. The CDR3 nucleotides are TGTGCCAGCTCACGGGGACAGCTAGAGACCCAGTACTTC.

This clonotype was observed a handful of times. This chain links TRBV20-1 with TRBJ1-1; no clear D. Deletions cut 6 bases from V and 3 bases from J, with 17 bases between. Germline lookup yields CDR1 DFQATT and CDR2 SNEGSKA (reference sequence). This CDR3 has 14 residues. Here the CDR3 reads CSARLGFMDTEAFF. Written as DNA, the CDR3 is TGCAGTGCCCGCTTAGGGTTTATGGACACTGAAGCTTTCTTT.

V and J are TRBV3-1 and TRBJ1-2; 9 bases are a match to TRBD1. Germline CDR1 is LGHDT and CDR2 is YNNKEL (reference sequence). The trim removed 5 bases at V and 5 bases at J, leaving 12 bases unmatched. This CDR3 is 16 amino acids long. The CDR3 sequence is CASSDVPGQGGYGYTF. CDR3 sequence (DNA): TGTGCCAGCAGCGACGTTCCGGGACAGGGTGGTTATGGCTACACCTTC.

In this sample, this clonotype turned up a few times. This chain uses TRBV7-9 with TRBJ2-1; TRBD2 agrees at 7 bases. This CDR3 has 15 amino acids. The junction had 7 bases not matched to a gene; V was cut back by 4 bases and J by 4 bases. The germline gives CDR1 SEHNR, CDR2 FQNEAQ (reference sequence). The CDR3 loop reads CASSSVGSGYNEQFF. DNA for the CDR3: TGTGCCAGCAGCTCCGTTGGTAGCGGGTACAATGAGCAGTTCTTC.

Ten or more counts support this clonotype. V is TRBV12-3 or TRBV12-4 and J is TRBJ2-7, with 10 nucleotides matching TRBD1. The trim removed 6 bases at V and 7 bases at J, leaving 9 bases unmatched. There are 14 residues in the CDR3. CDR3 bases: TGTGCCAGCAGCACCGGGACAGGGGTCGAAGAGCAGTACTTC. Amino acids: CASSTGTGVEEQYF.

This clonotype was recorded a few times. The rearrangement joins TRBV6-5 to TRBJ2-7; no definite D call. V shed 3 bases and J shed 4 bases, with 13 bases lying between them. Germline CDR1 is MNHEY and CDR2 is SVGAGI. The CDR3 has 14 amino acids. The DNA of the CDR3 is TGTGCCAGCAGTTATAGGGTGGGAACGTACGAGCAGTACTTC. It codes for CASSYRVGTYEQYF.

This clonotype was seen ten or more times. The V gene is TRBV5-1, the J gene TRBJ1-1; 7 bases align to TRBD1. This CDR3 is 13 amino acids long. After removal of 1 base from V and 7 bases from J, the junction contained 4 bases not matched to a gene. Germline V gene sequence: CDR1 SGHRS, CDR2 YFSETQ. The DNA for the CDR3 is TGCGCCAGCAGCTTGAAGGGACAGCTTGAAGCTTTCTTT. As protein: CASSLKGQLEAFF.

In this sample, this clonotype turned up a few times. The rearrangement uses TRBV5-5 and TRBJ2-7; 14 nucleotides match TRBD2. From germline, CDR1 is SGHKS and CDR2 YYEKEE (reference sequence). The CDR3 loop spans 15 amino acids. The junction had 6 bases not matched to a gene; V was cut back by 5 bases and J by 5 bases. CDR3 amino acids: CASRGLAGVVHEQYF. The CDR3 bases are TGTGCCAGCAGGGGACTAGCGGGAGTTGTCCACGAGCAGTACTTC. The full variable domain, completed using reference TRBV5-5 and TRBJ2-7, is DAGVTQSPTHLIKTRGQQVTLRCSPISGHKSVSWYQQVLGQGPQFIFQYYEKEERGRGNFPDRFSARQFPNYSSELNVNALLLGDSALYLCASRGLAGVVHEQYFGPGTRLTVT.

This clonotype has just a few counts. A much larger clone differs by one base, so this may be a read error. The chain couples TRBV2 to TRBJ2-3, with TRBD2 matching 14 bases. This CDR3 is 14 amino acids long. Germline CDR1 SNHLY, CDR2 FYNNEI. With V trimmed by 8 bases and J by 8 bases, 6 bases remained unmatched. The CDR3 DNA follows: TGTGCCAGCGGGACTAGCGGGAGTCCGCGTACGCAGTATTTT. Translating it yields CASGTSGSPRTQYF.

A few counts support this clonotype. This chain uses TRBV20-1 with TRBJ1-2; D may be TRBD1 (5 bases). The CDR3 sequence is 13 residues long. The germline V and J ends were trimmed by 7 bases and 1 base, with 13 bases remaining between them. Germline V gives CDR1 DFQATT, CDR2 SNEGSKA (reference sequence). The CDR3 here is CSVWQGDNYGYTF. CDR3 DNA: TGCAGTGTTTGGCAGGGAGATAACTATGGCTACACCTTC.

The V and J genes are TRBV19 and TRBJ2-3, with no clear D. The CDR3 is 16 amino acids. From germline, CDR1 is LNHDA and CDR2 SQIVND (reference sequence). The ends were cut back, 3 bases at V and 4 bases at J, with 17 bases in the middle. The DNA of the CDR3 is TGTGCCAGTAGTATGTTGGCCCGCTCGCTTCCAGATACGCAGTATTTT. Protein sequence: CASSMLARSLPDTQYF.

In its sample, this clonotype was seen many times. V gene TRBV2 combines with J gene TRBJ2-3; D is undetermined. V was cut by 8 bases and J by 4 bases, with 13 bases left in between. The germline V gene has CDR1 SNHLY and CDR2 FYNNEI. The CDR3 spans 13 residues. CDR3: CASALLIADTQYF. As DNA, the CDR3 is TGTGCCAGCGCCCTACTCATCGCAGATACGCAGTATTTT.

This clonotype has just a few counts. The chain recombines TRBV4-1 with TRBJ2-7; TRBD2 aligns across 7 bases. This CDR3 spans 16 amino acids. The V and J ends lost 1 base and 0 bases, in that order; junction bases with no gene match: 6. Germline V gene sequence: CDR1 MGHRA, CDR2 YSYEKL. The CDR3: CASSQGLAGRSYEQYF. The CDR3 DNA reads TGCGCCAGCAGCCAAGGCTTAGCGGGTCGCTCCTACGAGCAGTACTTC.

This clonotype was recorded at least ten times. The V and J genes are TRBV2 and TRBJ2-5, with D unclear. V was pared by 6 bases and J by 5 bases, with 7 bases between. Germline V gives CDR1 SNHLY, CDR2 FYNNEI. The CDR3 is 11 residues long. Here the CDR3 DNA reads TGTGCCAGCAGCCTCCACGAGACCCAGTACTTC. Translated: CASSLHETQYF.

The table lists this clonotype with many counts. This chain links TRBV7-3 with TRBJ2-5; unclear D gene. CDR1 and CDR2 from the germline V gene are SGHTA and FQGTGA. Trimming removed 1 base at V and 5 bases at J, with 8 bases between. The CDR3 consists of 13 residues. CDR3 region: CASSLRPGETQYF. As DNA, the CDR3 is TGTGCCAGCAGCTTAAGACCGGGTGAGACCCAGTACTTC. Using reference TRBV7-3 and TRBJ2-5 for the parts outside the CDR3, the full variable domain is GAGVSQTPSNKVTEKGKYVELRCDPISGHTALYWYRQSLGQGPEFLIYFQGTGAADDSGLPNDRFFAVRPEGSVSTLKIQRTERGDSAVYLCASSLRPGETQYFGPGTRLLVL.

In this sample, this clonotype turned up a few times. J is TRBJ2-4 and V is TRBV6-1; D may be TRBD1 (5 bases). Trimming removed 8 bases at V and 5 bases at J, with 19 bases between. The CDR3 consists of 15 residues. Germline values: CDR1 MNHNS, CDR2 SASEGT. The chain's CDR3 is CASAVDSLGQNIQYF. CDR3 nucleotides: TGTGCCAGCGCGGTCGACAGCTTGGGGCAAAACATTCAGTACTTC.

This clonotype occurred many times. The CDR3 bases are TGCAGTGCCAAGATAGCGGGAGAGATAGATACGCAGTATTTT. This translates into CSAKIAGEIDTQYF. The gene calls are TRBV20-1 and TRBJ2-3; 9 nucleotides match TRBD2. Germline CDR1 is DFQATT and CDR2 is SNEGSKA (reference sequence). CDR3 length equals 14 residues. V lost 6 bases, J lost 5 bases, and 9 bases stayed unmatched.